This T cell receptor (beta chain) appears in the sequencing data of a study of CD8+ T cells in alopecia areata. Indicated treatment: oral pan-JAK inhibitor, 5-10 mg twice daily. As the sequencing template, cDNA was produced by extracting RNA and reverse transcribing it. Produced via immunoSEQ multiplex PCR; TCRdb's table is partial and in-frame only. The sample has 170,000 or so clones, roughly 64% seen once. The receptor was derived from a human donor with alopecia areata. The sequencing used CD8+ T cells sorted from blood, collected at week 24, from a patient treated with tofacitinib.

DNA for the CDR3: TGTGCCAGCAGTTACTCTCTGGGTTTGGGCACTGAAGCTTTCTTT. Residues: CASSYSLGLGTEAFF. The chain employs TRBV6-5 and TRBJ1-1; D unresolved. Trimming left V 0 bases short and J 4 bases short, with 12 bases between. Germline CDR1 is MNHEY and CDR2 is SVGAGI. This CDR3 is built from 15 residues.